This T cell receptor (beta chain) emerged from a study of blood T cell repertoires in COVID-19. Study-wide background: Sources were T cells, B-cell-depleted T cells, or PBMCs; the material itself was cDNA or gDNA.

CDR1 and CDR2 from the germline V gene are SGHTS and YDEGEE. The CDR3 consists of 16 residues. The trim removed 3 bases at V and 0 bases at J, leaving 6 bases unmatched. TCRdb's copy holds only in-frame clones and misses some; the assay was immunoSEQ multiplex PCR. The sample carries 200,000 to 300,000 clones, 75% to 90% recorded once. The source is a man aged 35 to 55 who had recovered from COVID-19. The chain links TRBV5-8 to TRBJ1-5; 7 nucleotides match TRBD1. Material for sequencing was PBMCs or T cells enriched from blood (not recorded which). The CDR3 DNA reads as TGTGCCAGCAGCTCAACACAGGGGAGTAGCAATCAGCCCCAGCATTTT. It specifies CASSSTQGSSNQPQHF. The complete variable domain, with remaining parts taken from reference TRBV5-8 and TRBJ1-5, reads EAGVTQSPTHLIKTRGQQATLRCSPISGHTSVYWYQQALGLGLQFLLWYDEGEERNRGNFPPRFSGRQFPNYSSELNVNALELEDSALYLCASSSTQGSSNQPQHFGDGTRLSIL.